The rows below give T cell receptor beta chains drawn from one sample of a study of T-cell memory formation after mild COVID-19. TCRdb itself ran the 5' RACE reads through MiXCR, one entry per CDR3 protein. The data show about half a million distinct CDR3 sequences, with 15% to 20% seen just once and more than 9% held by the top ten. Source material: PBMCs or a T cell subset sorted from them (not recorded which). The receptor set was obtained from an adult woman who had mild COVID-19 (a few samples of this study predate the infection). Cell type and time point are not known. Each CDR3 is given with its conserved first and last residue. A D gene is named only where the DNA matches it firmly. Rows may omit the clone size; those that give it use once, few, many or a size class.

TRBV12-3/TRBV12-4	16	TRBJ2-7	TRBD1	few	CASSLGTGWGSYEQYF	TGTGCCAGCAGTTTGGGGACAGGGTGGGGTTCCTACGAGCAGTACTTC
TRBV6-2/TRBV6-3	16	TRBJ1-5	TRBD1	many	CASTSGDRGSNQPQHF	TGTGCCAGCACCAGTGGGGACAGGGGTAGCAATCAGCCCCAGCATTTT
TRBV7-9	12	TRBJ2-1	-	-	CASTSPYNEQFF	TGTGCCAGCACCTCCCCTTACAATGAGCAGTTCTTC
TRBV10-3	15	TRBJ1-1	TRBD1	-	CAISERQGMNTEAFF	TGTGCCATCAGTGAGCGACAGGGAATGAACACTGAAGCTTTCTTT
TRBV27	16	TRBJ2-7	-	few	CASSPYESGPIYEQYF	TGTGCCAGCAGTCCCTACGAATCGGGACCCATCTACGAGCAGTACTTC
TRBV4-1	14	TRBJ1-1	-	-	CASSQGGGGTEAFF	TGCGCCAGCAGCCAAGGCGGGGGGGGCACTGAAGCTTTCTTT
TRBV3-1	17	TRBJ1-3	-	few	CASSQDRPGFSGNTIYF	TGTGCCAGCAGCCAAGATCGACCAGGATTCTCTGGAAACACCATATATTTT
TRBV12-3/TRBV12-4	14	TRBJ1-5	-	few	CASSLTGSSQPQHF	TGTGCCAGCAGTTTAACGGGGTCTTCACAGCCCCAGCATTTT
TRBV20-1	15	TRBJ2-3	TRBD2	-	CSAGGGGASTDTQYF	TGCAGTGCCGGTGGCGGGGGTGCTAGCACAGATACGCAGTATTTT
TRBV20-1	14	TRBJ2-6	-	-	CSARKGGGANVLTF	TGCAGTGCTAGAAAGGGAGGAGGGGCCAACGTCCTGACTTTC
TRBV5-4	13	TRBJ2-7	-	-	CASSRGSREEQYF	TGTGCCAGCAGCCGGGGGTCCAGGGAGGAACAGTACTTC
TRBV28	16	TRBJ2-4	-	once	CASSPQTPLAKNIQYF	TGTGCCAGCAGTCCTCAAACGCCTCTAGCCAAAAACATTCAGTACTTC
TRBV27	13	TRBJ1-1	-	-	CASSPRGWTEAFF	TGTGCCAGCAGCCCGCGGGGCTGGACTGAAGCTTTCTTT
TRBV15	15	TRBJ2-2	-	-	CATSRDLARSGELFF	TGTGCCACCAGCAGAGATCTGGCCAGGTCCGGGGAGCTGTTTTTT
TRBV11-2	13	TRBJ1-2	-	many	CASSSGGNYGYTF	TGTGCCAGCAGCTCGGGCGGAAACTATGGCTACACCTTC
TRBV6-2/TRBV6-3	16	TRBJ2-2	-	few	CASSYRRGGNTGELFF	TGTGCCAGCAGTTACCGTCGGGGAGGGAACACCGGGGAGCTGTTTTTT
TRBV9	15	TRBJ2-1	-	-	CASSVGVTTYNEQFF	TGTGCCAGCAGCGTAGGGGTAACGACATACAATGAGCAGTTCTTC
TRBV7-9	13	TRBJ2-1	TRBD2	-	CASRTSAYNEQFF	TGTGCCAGCAGGACTAGCGCCTACAATGAGCAGTTCTTC
TRBV5-1	16	TRBJ2-1	-	few	CASSLDMGGASNEQFF	TGCGCCAGCAGCTTGGATATGGGGGGGGCATCAAATGAGCAGTTCTTC
TRBV15	15	TRBJ2-5	-	few	CATSRVDRHQETQYF	TGTGCCACCAGCAGAGTCGACAGGCACCAAGAGACCCAGTACTTC
TRBV7-9	13	TRBJ2-7	-	-	CASSLQPSYEQYF	TGTGCCAGCAGCTTGCAGCCCTCCTACGAGCAGTACTTC
TRBV9	13	TRBJ1-5	-	-	CASSQEVDQPQHF	TGTGCCAGCAGCCAAGAGGTAGATCAGCCCCAGCATTTT
TRBV7-2	15	TRBJ2-1	-	many	CASSLAGVSYNEQFF	TGTGCCAGCAGCTTAGCAGGGGTCTCCTACAATGAGCAGTTCTTC